Listed below are T cell receptor beta chains from one sample, sequenced in a study of cytomegalovirus exposure and HLA in healthy donors. Here immunoSEQ multiplex PCR was the method, and the copy in TCRdb shows in-frame clones only, minus some. The data contain around 140,000 clones, approximately 75% of them singletons. Sequenced: PBMCs. These receptors came from a man aged 50 to 59 in good health and CMV-seropositive. Each CDR3 is given with its conserved first and last residue. Each record gives: J gene, clone size, D gene, V gene, CDR3 protein, CDR3 DNA. A D gene is named only where the DNA matches it firmly. Not every row has a clone size; where given, it reads once, few, many or a size class.

J: TRBJ1-5
size: .
D: .
V: TRBV28
CDR3: CASSRVQPQHF
DNA: TGTGCCAGCAGTCGGGTTCAGCCCCAGCATTTT

J: TRBJ1-2
size: .
D: TRBD1
V: TRBV4-1
CDR3: CASSQRQGGGYGYTF
DNA: TGCGCCAGCAGCCAGAGACAGGGAGGAGGGTATGGCTACACCTTC

J: TRBJ2-3
size: .
D: .
V: TRBV5-1
CDR3: CASSLGPGTDTQYF
DNA: TGCGCCAGCAGCTTGGGGCCAGGGACAGATACGCAGTATTTT

J: TRBJ2-3
size: .
D: TRBD1
V: TRBV7-2
CDR3: CASSLVEVGTGTDTQYF
DNA: TGCGCCAGCAGCTTAGTGGAAGTGGGGACAGGAACAGATACGCAGTATTTT

J: TRBJ2-5
size: .
D: .
V: TRBV20-1
CDR3: CSANRRETQYF
DNA: TGCAGTGCTAACAGGAGAGAGACCCAGTACTTC

J: TRBJ2-7
size: .
D: TRBD1
V: TRBV19
CDR3: CASRPGQGPGYEQYF
DNA: TGTGCCAGTAGGCCTGGACAGGGGCCTGGGTACGAGCAGTACTTC

J: TRBJ1-3
size: .
D: .
V: TRBV28
CDR3: CASSTRQPSSGNTIYF
DNA: TGTGCCAGCAGTACACGACAGCCGAGCTCTGGAAACACCATATATTTT

J: TRBJ2-2
size: .
D: .
V: TRBV5-1
CDR3: CASSPRGTGGTGELFF
DNA: TGCGCCAGCAGCCCTCGAGGGACCGGAGGGACCGGGGAGCTGTTTTTT

J: TRBJ2-2
size: .
D: TRBD1
V: TRBV11-3
CDR3: CASSFQGQGSAGELFF
DNA: TGTGCCAGCAGCTTCCAGGGACAGGGATCGGCCGGGGAGCTGTTTTTT

J: TRBJ1-4
size: .
D: .
V: TRBV5-1
CDR3: CASSFTGFVGEKLFF
DNA: TGCGCCAGCAGCTTCACAGGGTTCGTCGGTGAAAAACTGTTTTTT

J: TRBJ1-6
size: .
D: .
V: TRBV7-9
CDR3: CASSSPGVSAYNSPLHF
DNA: TGTGCCAGCAGCTCCCCAGGGGTCAGCGCCTATAATTCACCCCTCCACTTT

J: TRBJ2-5
size: .
D: .
V: TRBV29-1
CDR3: CSAGQGMETQYF
DNA: TGCAGCGCGGGGCAGGGGATGGAGACCCAGTACTTC

J: TRBJ1-5
size: few
D: .
V: TRBV27
CDR3: CASSLNRVVNQPQHF
DNA: TGTGCCAGCAGTTTGAACAGGGTTGTAAATCAGCCCCAGCATTTT

J: TRBJ2-2
size: .
D: TRBD2
V: TRBV7-6
CDR3: CASSPTSGGNTGELFF
DNA: TGTGCCAGCAGCCCAACTAGCGGGGGAAACACCGGGGAGCTGTTTTTT

J: TRBJ2-1
size: .
D: .
V: TRBV9
CDR3: CASSDRTDRGEQFF
DNA: TGTGCCAGCAGCGACAGGACGGATAGAGGTGAGCAGTTCTTC

J: TRBJ1-5
size: .
D: TRBD1
V: TRBV7-2
CDR3: CASSAGTEYPFSNQPQHF
DNA: TGTGCCAGCAGCGCCGGGACAGAATACCCTTTCAGCAATCAGCCCCAGCATTTT

J: TRBJ1-2
size: .
D: .
V: TRBV7-2
CDR3: CASSLTGRVAEGYGYTF
DNA: TGTGCCAGCAGCCTTACGGGCCGGGTAGCCGAGGGTTATGGCTACACCTTC

J: TRBJ2-2
size: .
D: .
V: TRBV15
CDR3: CATKGGRMNTGELFF
DNA: TGTGCCACCAAAGGAGGACGGATGAACACCGGGGAGCTGTTTTTT

J: TRBJ1-1
size: .
D: .
V: TRBV18
CDR3: CASSLPGGIEAFF
DNA: TGTGCCAGCTCGCTCCCGGGAGGGATTGAAGCTTTCTTT

J: TRBJ2-5
size: .
D: .
V: TRBV9
CDR3: CASSERQTQEETQYF
DNA: TGTGCCAGCAGTGAAAGACAAACTCAGGAAGAGACCCAGTACTTC

J: TRBJ2-1
size: few
D: TRBD2
V: TRBV7-9
CDR3: CASSYGTSGGFWFF
DNA: TGTGCCAGCAGCTACGGGACTAGCGGGGGGTTCTGGTTCTTC

J: TRBJ2-7
size: once
D: .
V: TRBV7-2
CDR3: CASSLRQGPSYEQYF
DNA: TGTGCCAGCAGCTTACGGCAGGGGCCCTCCTACGAGCAGTACTTC

J: TRBJ2-1
size: .
D: TRBD2
V: TRBV27
CDR3: CASSLSGTSGGEQFF
DNA: TGTGCCAGCAGTTTGTCCGGGACTAGCGGGGGTGAGCAGTTCTTC

J: TRBJ2-1
size: .
D: TRBD2
V: TRBV7-3
CDR3: CASSPMTSSEQFF
DNA: TGTGCCAGCAGCCCTATGACTAGCAGTGAGCAGTTCTTC

J: TRBJ2-1
size: .
D: TRBD2
V: TRBV29-1
CDR3: CSAGTSYDNEQFF
DNA: TGCAGCGCTGGGACTAGCTATGACAATGAGCAGTTCTTC

J: TRBJ2-7
size: .
D: .
V: TRBV6-1
CDR3: CASRVARSYEQYF
DNA: TGTGCCAGCAGGGTGGCGCGGTCCTACGAGCAGTACTTC

J: TRBJ2-5
size: .
D: TRBD2
V: TRBV6-1
CDR3: CARTSGGWQETQYF
DNA: TGTGCCAGGACTAGCGGGGGGTGGCAAGAGACCCAGTACTTC

J: TRBJ2-3
size: .
D: TRBD2
V: TRBV5-1
CDR3: CASELGTSDTQYF
DNA: TGCGCCAGCGAACTAGGGACTAGCGATACGCAGTATTTT

J: TRBJ1-4
size: .
D: .
V: TRBV11-2
CDR3: CASSSGGVSNEKLFF
DNA: TGTGCCAGCAGCTCGGGGGGGGTCTCAAATGAAAAACTGTTTTTT

J: TRBJ2-7
size: .
D: TRBD2
V: TRBV9
CDR3: CASSVRRGSAIDEQYF
DNA: TGTGCCAGCAGCGTACGGCGGGGGTCGGCGATTGACGAGCAGTACTTC

J: TRBJ1-1
size: .
D: TRBD1
V: TRBV11-2
CDR3: CASSPLGQLVNTEAFF
DNA: TGTGCCAGCAGCCCCCTGGGACAGCTAGTGAACACTGAAGCTTTCTTT

J: TRBJ1-1
size: .
D: .
V: TRBV4-1
CDR3: CASSQVAAQNGEAFF
DNA: TGCGCCAGCAGCCAAGTTGCGGCCCAGAACGGTGAAGCTTTCTTT

J: TRBJ1-4
size: .
D: TRBD1
V: TRBV5-6
CDR3: CASSPGGTGSSGKLFF
DNA: TGTGCCAGCAGCCCGGGTGGGACAGGGTCGTCCGGAAAACTGTTTTTT

J: TRBJ2-7
size: .
D: TRBD1
V: TRBV9
CDR3: CASSPRPGQGSSYEQYF
DNA: TGTGCCAGCAGCCCCCGGCCGGGACAGGGCAGCTCCTACGAGCAGTACTTC

J: TRBJ2-2
size: .
D: TRBD2
V: TRBV18
CDR3: CASSPLRTSGRARGTGELFF
DNA: TGTGCCAGCTCACCACTTCGAACTAGCGGGAGGGCGAGAGGCACCGGGGAGCTGTTTTTT

J: TRBJ2-1
size: few
D: TRBD1
V: TRBV19
CDR3: CASRVDRDSYNEQFF
DNA: TGTGCCAGTAGGGTCGACAGGGACTCCTACAATGAGCAGTTCTTC

J: TRBJ2-2
size: once
D: .
V: TRBV19
CDR3: CARRRYTGELFF
DNA: TGTGCCAGACGGAGGTACACCGGGGAGCTGTTTTTT

J: TRBJ1-2
size: .
D: TRBD1
V: TRBV4-1
CDR3: CASSQVGGQVNYGYTF
DNA: TGCGCCAGCAGCCAAGTTGGAGGACAGGTCAACTATGGCTACACCTTC

J: TRBJ1-4
size: few
D: TRBD1
V: TRBV7-9
CDR3: CASSSWTGTANEKLFF
DNA: TGTGCCAGCAGCTCATGGACCGGGACAGCAAATGAAAAACTGTTTTTT

J: TRBJ2-3
size: few
D: .
V: TRBV7-6
CDR3: CASSLGASGGGDTQYF
DNA: TGTGCCAGCAGCTTAGGAGCGAGCGGAGGAGGAGATACGCAGTATTTT

J: TRBJ1-1
size: few
D: .
V: TRBV2
CDR3: CASSERSPAEGAFF
DNA: TGTGCCAGCAGTGAACGCTCCCCCGCCGAGGGAGCTTTCTTT

J: TRBJ2-1
size: .
D: TRBD2
V: TRBV25-1
CDR3: CASTRGLAGQSDEQFF
DNA: TGTGCCAGCACCCGAGGACTAGCGGGACAGTCCGATGAGCAGTTCTTC

J: TRBJ1-4
size: .
D: TRBD1
V: TRBV6-5
CDR3: CASSYNQDREKLFF
DNA: TGTGCCAGCAGTTACAATCAGGACAGGGAAAAACTGTTTTTT

J: TRBJ2-2
size: .
D: .
V: TRBV29-1
CDR3: CSVEGEPNTGELFF
DNA: TGCAGCGTTGAAGGAGAACCGAACACCGGGGAGCTGTTTTTT

J: TRBJ2-6
size: .
D: .
V: TRBV7-2
CDR3: CASSLGGASGANVLTF
DNA: TGTGCCAGCAGCTTAGGTGGGGCTTCGGGGGCCAACGTCCTGACTTTC

J: TRBJ2-7
size: .
D: .
V: TRBV14
CDR3: CASSTLTGGGGTYEQYF
DNA: TGTGCCAGCAGCACACTAACCGGAGGGGGCGGTACCTACGAGCAGTACTTC

J: TRBJ1-3
size: .
D: TRBD1
V: TRBV15
CDR3: CATSRSSRGPGGNTIYF
DNA: TGTGCCACCAGCAGGTCCTCCAGGGGGCCGGGAGGAAACACCATATATTTT

J: TRBJ1-5
size: .
D: .
V: TRBV6-5
CDR3: CASSSIGGVGNQPQHF
DNA: TGTGCCAGCAGTTCAATCGGGGGGGTTGGCAATCAGCCCCAGCATTTT

J: TRBJ1-2
size: .
D: .
V: TRBV7-9
CDR3: CSSSLEYGGYTF
DNA: TGTTCCAGCAGCTTAGAGTACGGGGGCTACACCTTC

J: TRBJ2-1
size: few
D: TRBD2
V: TRBV2
CDR3: CASSSTSGKNEQFF
DNA: TGTGCCAGCAGTTCGACTAGCGGAAAGAATGAGCAGTTCTTC

J: TRBJ2-6
size: .
D: .
V: TRBV7-2
CDR3: CASSLDAGPGANVLTF
DNA: TGTGCCAGCAGCCTGGATGCGGGCCCTGGGGCCAACGTCCTGACTTTC

J: TRBJ1-5
size: .
D: TRBD1
V: TRBV10-3
CDR3: CAISGGQNQPQHF
DNA: TGTGCCATCAGTGGGGGACAGAATCAGCCCCAGCATTTT